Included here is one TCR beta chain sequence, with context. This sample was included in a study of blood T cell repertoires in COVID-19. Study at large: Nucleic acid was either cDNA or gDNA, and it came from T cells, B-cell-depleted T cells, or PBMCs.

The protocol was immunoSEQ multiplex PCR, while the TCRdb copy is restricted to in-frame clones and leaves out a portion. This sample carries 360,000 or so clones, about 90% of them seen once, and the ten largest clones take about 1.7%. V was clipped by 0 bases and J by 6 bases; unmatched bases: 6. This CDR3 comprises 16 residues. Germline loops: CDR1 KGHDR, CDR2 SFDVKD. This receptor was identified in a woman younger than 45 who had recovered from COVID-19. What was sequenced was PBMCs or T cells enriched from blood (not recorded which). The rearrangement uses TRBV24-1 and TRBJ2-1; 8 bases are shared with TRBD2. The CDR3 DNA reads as TGTGCCACCAGTGATTTGAAGCGGGGGACTGGCAATGAGCAGTTCTTC. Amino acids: CATSDLKRGTGNEQFF.